The 7 T cell receptor beta chains below were found in one sample sequenced in a study of blood T cell repertoires in COVID-19. Libraries were prepared by immunoSEQ multiplex PCR; TCRdb keeps only in-frame clonotypes and omits some of them. The table lists some 58,000 clones, about 86% of them singletons. Sequenced sample: peripheral blood. The receptor source for this set is a man aged 35-49 years with acute or convalescent COVID-19.

This chain uses TRBV7-2 with TRBJ2-1; D is unresolved. The CDR3 extends over 13 amino acids. Trimming cost V 3 bases and J 5 bases, with 8 bases left between them. CDR1 and CDR2 (germline): SGHTA, FQGNSA. The CDR3 DNA reads TGTGCCAGCAGCTTGTCCCCTAACAATGAGCAGTTCTTC. Its translation is CASSLSPNNEQFF. The full variable domain, with the rest looked up from reference TRBV7-2 and TRBJ2-1, is GAGVSQSPSNKVTEKGKDVELRCDPISGHTALYWYRQSLGQGLEFLIYFQGNSAPDKSGLPSDRFSAERTGGSVSTLTIQRTQQEDSAVYLCASSLSPNNEQFFGPGTRLTVL.

This clone has only one observation. J is TRBJ1-2 and V is TRBV4-2; no reliable D call. CDR1 and CDR2 (germline): LGHNA, YNFKEQ. The CDR3 totals 12 residues. The V end lost 5 bases, the J end lost 8 bases, and 12 bases lay between the germline ends. As DNA, the CDR3 is TGTGCCAGCAGCTTGACGGCGCGGGGCTACACCTTC. Its translation is CASSLTARGYTF.

This clone was seen a single time. The J gene is TRBJ1-1, the V gene TRBV30, with 10 bases fitting TRBD1. Germline V lookup: CDR1 GTSNPN, CDR2 SVGIG (reference sequence). The CDR3 spans 15 residues. V lost 2 bases, J lost 5 bases, and 8 bases stayed unmatched. CDR3 DNA: TGTGCCTGGAGTATCGGGACAGGGGAAAGTACTGAAGCTTTCTTT. Protein sequence: CAWSIGTGESTEAFF.

This clone was observed a handful of times. The chain links TRBV6-5 to TRBJ1-1; tentatively, D is TRBD1 (5 bases). Trimming cost V 2 bases and J 11 bases, with 15 bases left between them. Looked up from germline, CDR1 is MNHEY and CDR2 is SVGAGI. The CDR3 loop spans 13 amino acids. CDR3 in amino acids: CASSYRGIGWAFF. The DNA of the CDR3 is TGTGCCAGCAGTTACCGGGGGATCGGGTGGGCTTTCTTT.

This clone was observed a few times. J is TRBJ2-2 and V is TRBV4-1; the match to TRBD2 covers 7 bases. After removal of 1 base from V and 7 bases from J, the junction contained 6 bases not matched to a gene. Looked up from germline, CDR1 is MGHRA and CDR2 is YSYEKL. The CDR3 length is 15 residues. The chain's CDR3 is CASSQGGLVVGELFF. The CDR3 DNA reads TGCGCCAGCAGCCAAGGAGGACTAGTTGTCGGGGAGCTGTTTTTT.

This clone was recorded a few times. The rearrangement uses TRBV19 and TRBJ2-3, with TRBD2 identical over 15 bases. From germline, CDR1 is LNHDA and CDR2 SQIVND (reference sequence). The V and J ends lost 5 bases and 6 bases, in that order; junction bases with no gene match: 6. CDR3 length equals 16 residues. The CDR3 loop is CASSPRTSGGEDTQYF. CDR3 nucleotides: TGTGCCAGTAGTCCTCGGACTAGCGGGGGGGAGGATACGCAGTATTTT.

The V call is TRBV2, the J call TRBJ2-3; 10 positions match TRBD2. Germline loops: CDR1 SNHLY, CDR2 FYNNEI. The CDR3 is 18 amino acids. The V segment lost 3 bases and the J segment 0 bases; nucleotides outside the gene matches: 9. CDR3 sequence: CASSDPLAGASSTDTQYF. The CDR3 DNA reads as TGTGCCAGCAGTGACCCCCTAGCGGGGGCCTCTAGCACAGATACGCAGTATTTT.